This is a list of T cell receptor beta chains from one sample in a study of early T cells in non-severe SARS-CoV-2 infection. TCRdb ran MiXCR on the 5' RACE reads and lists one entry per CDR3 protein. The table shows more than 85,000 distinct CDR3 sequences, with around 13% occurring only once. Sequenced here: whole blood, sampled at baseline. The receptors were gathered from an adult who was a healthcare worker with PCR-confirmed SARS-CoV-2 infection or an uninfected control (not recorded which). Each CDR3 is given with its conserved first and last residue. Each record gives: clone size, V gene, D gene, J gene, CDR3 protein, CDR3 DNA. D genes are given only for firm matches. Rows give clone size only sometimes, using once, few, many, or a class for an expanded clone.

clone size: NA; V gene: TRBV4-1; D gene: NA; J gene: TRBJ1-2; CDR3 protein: CASSPRTIPSGYTF; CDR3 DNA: TGCGCCAGCAGCCCTCGCACTATTCCGAGTGGCTACACCTTC
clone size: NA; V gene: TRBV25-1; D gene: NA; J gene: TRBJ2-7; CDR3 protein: CASSGVTGDYSYEQYF; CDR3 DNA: TGTGCCAGCAGTGGGGTTACAGGGGACTACTCCTACGAGCAGTACTTC
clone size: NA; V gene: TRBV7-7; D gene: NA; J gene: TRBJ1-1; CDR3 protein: CASSSGPYTEAFF; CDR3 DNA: TGTGCTAGCAGCTCGGGACCGTACACTGAAGCTTTCTTT
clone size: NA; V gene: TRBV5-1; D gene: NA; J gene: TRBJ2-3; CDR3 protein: CASSLRGTPTDTQYF; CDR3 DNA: TGCGCCAGCAGCTTGCGGGGGACCCCCACAGATACGCAGTATTTT
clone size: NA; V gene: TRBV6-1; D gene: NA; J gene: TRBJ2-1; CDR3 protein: CASSDLGGMNEQFF; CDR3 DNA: TGTGCCAGCAGTGACTTGGGAGGTATGAATGAGCAGTTCTTC
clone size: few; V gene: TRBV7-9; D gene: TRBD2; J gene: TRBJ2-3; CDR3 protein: CASSYGLAADTQYF; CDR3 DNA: TGTGCCAGCAGCTATGGACTAGCAGCAGATACGCAGTATTTT
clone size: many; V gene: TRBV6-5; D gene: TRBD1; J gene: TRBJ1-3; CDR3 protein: CASSYIGTGDSGNTIYF; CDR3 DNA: TGTGCCAGCAGTTACATCGGGACAGGAGACTCTGGAAACACCATATATTTT
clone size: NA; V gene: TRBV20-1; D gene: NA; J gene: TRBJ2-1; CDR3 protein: CSGVGGSDNEQFF; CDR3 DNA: TGCAGTGGTGTGGGGGGATCGGACAATGAGCAGTTCTTC
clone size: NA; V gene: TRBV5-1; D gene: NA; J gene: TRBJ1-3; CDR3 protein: CASSLQGYGSGNTIYF; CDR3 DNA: TGCGCCAGCAGCCTCCAAGGGTACGGGTCTGGAAACACCATATATTTT
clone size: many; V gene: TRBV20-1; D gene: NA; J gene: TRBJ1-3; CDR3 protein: CSAWTESFSGNTIYF; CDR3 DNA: TGCAGTGCTTGGACGGAAAGTTTCTCTGGAAACACCATATATTTT
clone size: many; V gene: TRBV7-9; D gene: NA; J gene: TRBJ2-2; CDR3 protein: CASSTRTVNTGELFF; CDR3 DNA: TGTGCCAGCAGCACCCGGACAGTTAACACCGGGGAGCTGTTTTTT
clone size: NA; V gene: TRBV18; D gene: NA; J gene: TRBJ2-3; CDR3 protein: CASSPAGTPTDTQYF; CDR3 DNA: TGTGCCAGCTCACCAGCCGGGACCCCCACAGATACGCAGTATTTT
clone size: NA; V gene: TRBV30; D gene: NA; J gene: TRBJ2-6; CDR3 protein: CAWSRSRSSGANVLTF; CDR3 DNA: TGTGCCTGGAGTCGGAGCCGGAGCTCTGGGGCCAACGTCCTGACTTTC